This TCR beta chain was recorded in a study of blood T cell repertoires in COVID-19. Only in-frame clones appear in the TCRdb table, and some are missing; sequencing was by immunoSEQ multiplex PCR. The profile covers about 250,000 clones, with around 87% appearing a single time and roughly 1.6% taken by the ten largest. V lost 0 bases and J lost 7; bases outside the gene matches: 5. CDR3 length equals 16 residues. CDR1 SGHRS and CDR2 YFSETQ come from the germline V gene. The sequencing sample was made of PBMCs or T cells enriched from blood (not recorded which). The receptor was isolated from a woman aged 45-65 years who had recovered from COVID-19. V usage is TRBV5-1 and J usage is TRBJ1-5; the match to TRBD1 covers 12 bases. The CDR3 sequence is CASSLDPGTGGQPQHF. The CDR3 DNA reads TGCGCCAGCAGCTTGGACCCCGGGACAGGGGGCCAGCCCCAGCATTTT.